One and the same sample provided the 26 T cell receptor beta chains below, sequenced in a study of T cells in Graves' hyperthyroidism and ophthalmopathy (dated 2019 in TCRdb). Libraries were built with multiplex PCR. The listed sequencing device is Illumina HiSeq 2000. TCR beta CDR3 regions were amplified from RNA transcripts. For the first round of RT-PCR on the TCR CDR3, the HTBI primer set was used together with the Qiagen OneStep RT-PCR kit. TCRdb handled the public reads itself, with Q25 trimming in fastp and clone calling in MiXCR, and kept productive beta chains. When rows share a CDR3 protein, they turn into one entry using the most common DNA and genes. The sample table lists about 250,000 distinct CDR3 sequences, over 20% of them with a count of one. The top ten clonotypes cover approximately 35% of the sample. Material: blood. The source of these receptors is a woman between 40 and 55 years old with Graves' ophthalmopathy.

The sample holds many counts of this clonotype. The chain joins TRBV19 to TRBJ1-5; TRBD1 matches 9 bases. CDR1 LNHDA and CDR2 SQIVND come from the germline V gene (reference sequence). J gave up 6 bases and V 5 bases, and 5 bases lay outside the gene matches. The CDR3 totals 14 residues. DNA of the CDR3: TGTGCCAGTAGTGAGACAGGGGGGACTCAGCCCCAGCATTTT. Its translation: CASSETGGTQPQHF.

This clonotype was counted at least ten times. This chain links TRBV24-1 with TRBJ1-1; D gene uncertain. From germline, CDR1 is KGHDR and CDR2 SFDVKD. This CDR3 spans 15 amino acids. The ends were cut back, 3 bases at V and 3 bases at J, with 13 bases in the middle. For the CDR3, the DNA is TGTGCCACCAGTGATCTGGCCCTTGGGGACACTGAAGCTTTCTTT. The encoded protein is CATSDLALGDTEAFF.

There are many counts of this clonotype. V usage is TRBV6-1 and J usage is TRBJ2-3; D may match TRBD1 or TRBD2 (5 bases each). Germline V lookup: CDR1 MNHNS, CDR2 SASEGT. The CDR3 extends over 15 amino acids. V shed 4 bases and J shed 3 bases, with 14 bases lying between them. CDR3 sequence (DNA): TGTGCCAGCAGTGCATTGAGGGGCGCGACAGATACGCAGTATTTT. It encodes CASSALRGATDTQYF.

In its sample, this clonotype was seen many times. This chain connects TRBV19 to TRBJ2-2; tentatively, D is TRBD1 (6 bases). The CDR3 is 15 residues long. Germline CDR1 and CDR2: LNHDA and SQIVND (reference sequence). V shed 5 bases and J shed 1 base, with 11 bases lying between them. CDR3 in DNA: TGTGCCAGTAGTCCCCAACAGGGGAACACCGGGGAGCTGTTTTTT. This sequence encodes CASSPQQGNTGELFF.

This clonotype has a count of ten or more. CDR3 coding DNA: TGTGCCAGCAGTTACGATGGGACAGGGGGCGCGTGGGAGCAGTACTTC. Amino acids: CASSYDGTGGAWEQYF. The rearrangement links TRBV6-5 to TRBJ2-7; 12 bases line up with TRBD1. Germline assignment: CDR1 MNHEY and CDR2 SVGAGI. This CDR3 spans 16 amino acids. Losses at the gene ends were 2 bases for V and 7 bases for J; bases not matched to a gene: 9.

This clonotype was seen ten or more times. It may be a read error: a sequence one base away is much more abundant. The chain is built from TRBV2 and TRBJ2-4; D is uncertain. The CDR3 is 13 residues long. Germline CDR1 and CDR2: SNHLY and FYNNEI. Trimming left V 8 bases short and J 2 bases short, with 10 bases between. CDR3 loop: CASEPSSKNIQYF. As DNA, the CDR3 is TGTGCCAGCGAGCCCTCATCCAAAAACATTCAGTACTTC.

The chain is built from TRBV20-1 and TRBJ2-5, with TRBD2 matching over 9 bases. Germline V gene lookup returns CDR1 DFQATT and CDR2 SNEGSKA (reference sequence). This CDR3 has 13 amino acids. V lost 5 bases, J lost 5 bases, and 6 bases stayed unmatched. DNA of the CDR3: TGCAGTGCTCGCGGGGGGGCCTCGGAGACCCAGTACTTC. This encodes CSARGGASETQYF.

For this clonotype: One junction end disagrees with the germline gene, perhaps due to a read error. The chain uses TRBV24-1 and TRBJ2-7; 9 nucleotides agree with TRBD1. Germline loops: CDR1 KGHDR, CDR2 SFDVKD. There are 13 residues in the CDR3. The CDR3: CATSLGTGNEQCF. For the CDR3, the DNA is TGTGCCACCAGTCTCGGGACAGGGAACGAGCAGTGCTTC.

Many counts were recorded for this clonotype. The rearrangement joins TRBV10-1 to TRBJ2-2; D is undetermined. The germline V gene encodes CDR1 WNHNN and CDR2 SYGVQD (reference sequence). Trimming stripped 2 bases from V and 0 bases from J, with 1 base between. This CDR3 has 13 residues. CDR3 in DNA: TGCGCCAGCAGTGAGACGAACACCGGGGAGCTGTTTTTT. It yields the protein CASSETNTGELFF.

This sequence joins TRBV6-1 and TRBJ2-7; tentatively, D is TRBD2 (5 bases). The CDR3 is 15 residues long. Trimming stripped 7 bases from V and 0 bases from J, with 16 bases between. Germline CDR1 and CDR2: MNHNS and SASEGT. CDR3 residues: CASNPREGSSYEQYF. CDR3 bases: TGTGCCAGCAACCCAAGGGAAGGGAGCTCCTACGAGCAGTACTTC.

Points on this clonotype: At one end, the junction sequence differs from germline, possibly due to a read error. The J gene is TRBJ1-2, the V gene TRBV15; perhaps TRBD1 as D (6 bases). Germline V CDR1 and CDR2: LNHNV, YYDKDF (reference sequence). This CDR3 region has 14 residues. The CDR3 loop reads CATSAMTGGYGYIF. CDR3 sequence (DNA): TGTGCCACCAGCGCTATGACCGGGGGCTATGGCTACATCTTC.

This clonotype was recorded at least ten times. The chain is built from TRBV2 and TRBJ1-6, with D perhaps TRBD1 (5 bases). The CDR3 loop spans 16 amino acids. Per the germline V gene, CDR1 is SNHLY and CDR2 is FYNNEI. Trimming took off 5 bases at V and 2 bases at J, with 13 bases between the two ends. The CDR3 spells CASSTGEGTYNSPLHF. The CDR3 DNA reads as TGTGCCAGCAGTACCGGGGAGGGGACCTATAATTCACCCCTCCACTTT. The full variable domain, its missing parts supplied by reference TRBV2 and TRBJ1-6, is EPEVTQTPSHQVTQMGQEVILRCVPISNHLYFYWYRQILGQKVEFLVSFYNNEISEKSEIFDDQFSVERPDGSNFTLKIRSTKLEDSAMYFCASSTGEGTYNSPLHFGNGTRLTVT.

This clonotype was observed many times. This chain joins TRBV6-5 and TRBJ2-7, with 11 bases identical to TRBD2. V lost 6 bases to trimming and J lost 2 bases; unmatched junction nucleotides: 6. The germline V gene encodes CDR1 MNHEY and CDR2 SVGAGI. The CDR3 covers 15 residues. CDR3 coding DNA: TGTGCCAGCAGAACCGGGACTAGCGGAACCTACGAGCAGTACTTC. Encoded protein: CASRTGTSGTYEQYF.

This clonotype has a count of ten or more. This chain connects TRBV28 to TRBJ2-4; no clear D gene. Germline V gene data show CDR1 as MDHEN and CDR2 as SYDVKM. The CDR3 is 13 amino acids. V shed 8 bases and J shed 0 bases, with 8 bases lying between them. In DNA form, the CDR3 reads TGTGCCAGCTCTGTGATAGCCAAAAACATTCAGTACTTC. Encoded protein: CASSVIAKNIQYF.

This clonotype was counted many times. The rearrangement links TRBV11-2 to TRBJ2-7; 7 nucleotides align to TRBD2. Germline V lookup: CDR1 SGHAT, CDR2 FQNNGV. The CDR3 is made up of 15 amino acids. V shed 0 bases and J 3 bases; nucleotides not matched to a gene: 5. The CDR3 region is CASSLDPSGFYEQYF. The CDR3 DNA reads TGTGCCAGCAGCTTAGACCCTAGCGGATTCTACGAGCAGTACTTC.

The sample holds many counts of this clonotype. This sequence joins TRBV2 and TRBJ2-5; 7 positions agree with TRBD2. Unmatched junction bases numbered 3, after V lost 4 bases and J lost 4 bases. The CDR3 totals 13 residues. Per germline, CDR1 SNHLY and CDR2 FYNNEI. The CDR3 DNA reads as TGTGCCAGCAGTGGTGCGGGAGTAGAGACCCAGTACTTC. Protein sequence: CASSGAGVETQYF.

V gene TRBV6-1 combines with J gene TRBJ2-4; D might be TRBD1 (7 bases). Germline V gene sequence: CDR1 MNHNS, CDR2 SASEGT. The length of the CDR3 is 14 residues. Between the trimmed V and J ends, which lost 4 bases and 8 bases, there was a span of 15 bases. The CDR3 DNA reads as TGTGCCAGCAGTGGTAGGGGGCGCGGGGACATTCAGTACTTC. Residues: CASSGRGRGDIQYF.

This clonotype was observed many times. The rearrangement joins TRBV5-1 to TRBJ2-7; D call uncertain. CDR3 length: 16 amino acids. The germline CDR1 and CDR2 sequences are SGHRS and YFSETQ. Trimming pared 4 bases from V and 6 bases from J, leaving 23 bases between. This chain's CDR3 is CASSPEISGVNGEQYF. CDR3 bases: TGCGCCAGCAGCCCTGAGATCTCCGGAGTCAATGGCGAGCAGTACTTC.

This clonotype came up a few times. Possible read error: a much larger clone is one base away. As the CDR3 is not closed by the conserved phenylalanine or tryptophan, this likely results from a read error. V usage is TRBV6-1 and J usage is TRBJ2-7; D unresolved. The CDR3 spans 12 residues. V lost 6 bases, J lost 5 bases, and 11 bases lay in between. Germline V gene lookup returns CDR1 MNHNS and CDR2 SASEGT. CDR3 loop: CASSFTAHEQYL. DNA of the CDR3: TGTGCCAGCAGCTTTACGGCCCACGAGCAGTACCTC.

This clonotype was detected once. The chain joins TRBV30 to TRBJ1-2; 8 positions agree with TRBD1. The CDR3 extends over 15 amino acids. Germline V gene data show CDR1 as GTSNPN and CDR2 as SVGIG (reference sequence). The trim removed 3 bases at V and 4 bases at J, leaving 10 bases unmatched. This CDR3 is CAWRAVDRAFYGYTF. As DNA, the CDR3 is TGTGCCTGGAGGGCGGTGGACAGGGCCTTCTATGGCTACACCTTC.

In its sample, this clonotype was seen many times. The genes are TRBV19 and TRBJ2-7; D not certain. Between the trimmed V and J ends, which lost 3 bases and 5 bases, there was a span of 11 bases. This CDR3 has 13 residues. Germline CDR1 reads LNHDA; CDR2 reads SQIVND (reference sequence). Here the CDR3 DNA reads TGTGCCAGTAGTATTGTCCCCTCGGACGAGCAGTACTTC. Translated: CASSIVPSDEQYF.

The chain employs TRBV6-1 and TRBJ1-2; D is uncertain. The CDR3 length is 13 residues. Germline V CDR1 and CDR2: MNHNS, SASEGT. V lost 5 bases, J lost 3 bases, and 10 bases lay in between. CDR3 DNA sequence: TGTGCCAGCAGTCAGACTCGGGACTATGGCTACACCTTC. The encoded protein is CASSQTRDYGYTF.

This clonotype showed up many times. This chain uses TRBV29-1 with TRBJ2-2, with TRBD2 identical over 8 bases. The CDR3 covers 15 residues. Germline CDR1 and CDR2: SQVTM and ANQGSEA. Unmatched junction bases numbered 10, after V lost 4 bases and J lost 6 bases. The CDR3 DNA reads as TGCAGCGTTGGTGAAGGGACTAGTGGGCCCGGGGAGCTGTTTTTT. Translation gives CSVGEGTSGPGELFF.

This clonotype is a singleton in its sample. This chain connects TRBV27 to TRBJ1-1; D not certain. The CDR3 totals 15 residues. Trimming shortened V by 0 bases and J by 1 base, and 9 bases separated the two germline ends. CDR1 is MNHEY, CDR2 SMNVEV, per germline (reference sequence). The CDR3 loop reads CASSLSLLENTEAFF. CDR3 bases: TGTGCCAGCAGTTTATCTCTGCTGGAGAACACTGAAGCTTTCTTT.

This chain uses TRBV7-3 with TRBJ1-3, with 7 bases identical to TRBD1. The CDR3 is 16 amino acids. V was clipped by 6 bases and J by 0 bases; unmatched bases: 8. CDR1 is SGHTA and CDR2 is FQGTGA in the germline V gene. CDR3 in DNA: TGTGCCAGCAGACAACAGGGGCAGAGCTCTGGAAACACCATATATTTT. Protein product: CASRQQGQSSGNTIYF. Complete variable domain (other parts from reference TRBV7-3 and TRBJ1-3): GAGVSQTPSNKVTEKGKYVELRCDPISGHTALYWYRQSLGQGPEFLIYFQGTGAADDSGLPNDRFFAVRPEGSVSTLKIQRTERGDSAVYLCASRQQGQSSGNTIYFGEGSWLTVV.

This clonotype was counted many times. The chain has TRBV5-1 and TRBJ2-5; TRBD2 might be the D (6 bases). The germline V and J ends were trimmed by 4 bases and 2 bases, with 27 bases remaining between them. Germline-derived CDR1 and CDR2 are SGHRS and YFSETQ. The CDR3 covers 19 residues. The CDR3 nucleotides read TGCGCCAGCAGCCAAGAAAAGCGGGCCGAGGAATTTAGACAAGAGACCCAGTACTTC. This translates into CASSQEKRAEEFRQETQYF.